This entry lists 4 T cell receptor beta chains sequenced from one sample in a study of cytomegalovirus exposure and HLA in healthy donors. Primers for the PCR totalled 60 Vbeta and 13 Jbeta. Profiled with immunoSEQ multiplex PCR; TCRdb holds only in-frame clones, not every one. The sample records around 130,000 clones, around four fifths being singletons. Sequencing was carried out using PBMCs. These receptors came from a boy between 10 and 17 years old in good health and CMV-seronegative.

V is TRBV30 and J is TRBJ2-1; possible D gene TRBD2, 7 bases. Germline-derived CDR1 and CDR2 are GTSNPN and SVGIG (reference sequence). The ends were cut back, 2 bases at V and 7 bases at J, with 12 bases in the middle. The CDR3 extends over 13 amino acids. The CDR3, as DNA: TGTGCCTGGAGTTGGGGGAGGGGGAATGAGCAGTTCTTC. Protein product: CAWSWGRGNEQFF. The variable domain in full, with the rest retrieved from reference TRBV30 and TRBJ2-1, is SQTIHQWPATLVQPVGSPLSLECTVEGTSNPNLYWYRQAAGRGLQLLFYSVGIGQISSEVPQNLSASRPQDRQFILSSKKLLLSDSGFYLCAWSWGRGNEQFFGPGTRLTVL.

V gene TRBV9 combines with J gene TRBJ2-2; D not resolved. The CDR3 is 15 residues long. Germline assignment: CDR1 SGDLS and CDR2 YYNGEE. Trimming took 0 bases from V and 1 from J, leaving 7 bases between them. The CDR3 protein is CASSVATVNTGELFF. The CDR3 DNA reads TGTGCCAGCAGCGTAGCTACGGTGAACACCGGGGAGCTGTTTTTT.

The V call is TRBV6-1, the J call TRBJ1-2; TRBD1 aligns across 7 bases. The V gene's germline CDR1 is MNHNS and CDR2 SASEGT. J was trimmed by 4 bases and V by 0 bases; bases with no gene match: 2. The length of the CDR3 is 14 residues. The CDR3 bases are TGTGCCAGCAGTGAAGCAGGGGGCTTCTATGGCTACACCTTC. Translated: CASSEAGGFYGYTF.

This sequence joins TRBV2 and TRBJ2-5; perhaps TRBD2 as D (5 bases). The CDR3 is 15 amino acids. Trimming removed 4 bases at V and 4 bases at J, with 16 bases between. Germline V gives CDR1 SNHLY, CDR2 FYNNEI. CDR3 sequence (DNA): TGTGCCAGCAGTGCCCCGGGAACCTTATCAGAGACCCAGTACTTC. This sequence encodes CASSAPGTLSETQYF.